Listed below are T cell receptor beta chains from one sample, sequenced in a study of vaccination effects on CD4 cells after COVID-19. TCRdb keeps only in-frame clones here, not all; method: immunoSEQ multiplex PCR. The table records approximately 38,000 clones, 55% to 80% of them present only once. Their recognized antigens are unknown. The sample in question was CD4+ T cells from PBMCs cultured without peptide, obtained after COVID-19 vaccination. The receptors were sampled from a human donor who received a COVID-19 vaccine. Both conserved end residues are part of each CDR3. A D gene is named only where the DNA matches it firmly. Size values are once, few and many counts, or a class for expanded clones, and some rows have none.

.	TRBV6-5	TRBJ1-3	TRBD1	TGTGCCAGCAGTTACGGACAGGGGGCGTGGGGAAACACCATATATTTT	CASSYGQGAWGNTIYF
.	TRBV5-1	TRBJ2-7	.	TGCGCCAGCAGCGGCCGGGACCCAGCCTACGAGCAGTACTTC	CASSGRDPAYEQYF
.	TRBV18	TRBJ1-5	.	TGTGCCAGCTCACCACTCGACAGTTTCAATCAGCCCCAGCATTTT	CASSPLDSFNQPQHF
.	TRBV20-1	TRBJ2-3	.	TGCAGTGCTAGTGCTAGGCTGACATTAAGCACAGATACGCAGTATTTT	CSASARLTLSTDTQYF
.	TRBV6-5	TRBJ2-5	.	TGTGCCAGCAGCCCCCCCGGGACGGAAGAGACCCAGTACTTC	CASSPPGTEETQYF
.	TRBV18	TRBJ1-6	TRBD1	TGTGCCAGCTCATCATACCCGGGACAGGGAATGAATAATTCACCCCTCCACTTT	CASSSYPGQGMNNSPLHF
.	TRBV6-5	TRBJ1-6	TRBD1	TGTGCCAGCAGTCGAACAGGGGGCTATAATTCACCCCTCCACTTT	CASSRTGGYNSPLHF
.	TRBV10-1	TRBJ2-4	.	TGCGCCAGCAGTGCGGGACCTACCCGGGACTCAGCCAAAAACATTCAGTACTTC	CASSAGPTRDSAKNIQYF
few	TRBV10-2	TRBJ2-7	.	TGCGCCAGCAGTGAGAGGACGGACTCCTACGAGCAGTACTTC	CASSERTDSYEQYF
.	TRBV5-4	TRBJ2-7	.	TGTGCCAGCAGCTTGGTGCCGCTCGGGGGCGACGAGCAGTACTTC	CASSLVPLGGDEQYF
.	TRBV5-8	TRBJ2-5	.	TGTGCCAGCAGCTTGGACAGGGTGGAGACCCAGTACTTC	CASSLDRVETQYF
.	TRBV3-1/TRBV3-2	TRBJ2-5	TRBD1	TGTGCCAGCAGCCAAGGGACAGGGGGCCTGGAGACCCAGTACTTC	CASSQGTGGLETQYF
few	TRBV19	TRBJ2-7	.	TGTGCCTCGTCGTTTCGTCCTTCCTACGAGCAGTACTTC	CASSFRPSYEQYF
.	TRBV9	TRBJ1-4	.	TGTGCCAGCAGTGGTGCAACTAATGAAAAACTGTTTTTT	CASSGATNEKLFF
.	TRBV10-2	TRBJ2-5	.	TGCGCCAGCAGACTATCGTACGTGCCCGGGGAGACCCAGTACTTC	CASRLSYVPGETQYF
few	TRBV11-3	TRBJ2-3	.	TGTGCCAGCAGCTTAGGCGGGACTTTGACAGATACGCAGTATTTT	CASSLGGTLTDTQYF
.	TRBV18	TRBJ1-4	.	TGTGCCAGCTCCATAGGGCTCAATGAAAAACTGTTTTTT	CASSIGLNEKLFF
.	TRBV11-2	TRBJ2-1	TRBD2	TGTGCCAGCAGCCCCGGGACTAGCGGGAGCAATGAGCAGTTCTTC	CASSPGTSGSNEQFF
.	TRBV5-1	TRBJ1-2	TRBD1	TGCGCCAGCAGCAACTTGGGGCAGGGGGCTCGGGGCTACACCTTC	CASSNLGQGARGYTF
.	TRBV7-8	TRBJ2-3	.	TGTGCCAGCAGCTTAGGCGGGGCTAGCACAGATACGCAGTATTTT	CASSLGGASTDTQYF
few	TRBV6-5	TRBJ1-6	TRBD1	TGTGCCAGCAGCCAGTACGGGACAGGCAATTCACCCCTCCACTTT	CASSQYGTGNSPLHF
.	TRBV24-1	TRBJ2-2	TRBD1	TGTGCCACCAGTGATTGGGACAGCACGAACACCGGGGAGCTGTTTTTT	CATSDWDSTNTGELFF
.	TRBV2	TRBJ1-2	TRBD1	TGTGCCAGCCTCACAGACCAATTTACAGGGGAATATGGCTACACCTTC	CASLTDQFTGEYGYTF
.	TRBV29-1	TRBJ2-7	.	TGCAGCGTCGATGGGCTAGATTACGAGCAGTACTTC	CSVDGLDYEQYF
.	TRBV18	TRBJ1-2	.	TGTGCCAGCTCACAGGGACGGAACTATGGCTACACCTTC	CASSQGRNYGYTF
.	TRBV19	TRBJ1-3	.	TGTGCCAGTAGTATAACGGGCCCAGGTTCGGGACCGGGGGCTGGAAACACCATATATTTT	CASSITGPGSGPGAGNTIYF
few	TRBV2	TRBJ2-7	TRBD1	TGTGCCAGCAGTGTTCCCGCTTTCGGACAGGGGCTTACCTACGAGCAGTACTTC	CASSVPAFGQGLTYEQYF
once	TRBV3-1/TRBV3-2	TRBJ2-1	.	TGTGCCAGCAGCCAAGATCAGGCGGGGCTTAGGTTCTTC	CASSQDQAGLRFF
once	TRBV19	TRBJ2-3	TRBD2	TGTGCCAGTAATCCGGGGACTATAATCCCACAAAGCACAGATACGCAGTATTTT	CASNPGTIIPQSTDTQYF
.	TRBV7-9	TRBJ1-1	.	TGTGCCAGCAGCAACAGGGAGGTAGCTTTCTTT	CASSNREVAFF
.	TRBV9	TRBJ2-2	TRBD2	TGTGCCAGCAGCGTAGCTCCGGGCGGGAGTCTCACCGGGGAGCTGTTTTTT	CASSVAPGGSLTGELFF
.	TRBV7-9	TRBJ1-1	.	TGTGCCAGCAGCTCCCCGGACGGAAACACTGAAGCTTTCTTT	CASSSPDGNTEAFF
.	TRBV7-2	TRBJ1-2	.	TGTGCCAGCAGCCCCGGCCGGCAGGGCAATGGCTACACCTTC	CASSPGRQGNGYTF
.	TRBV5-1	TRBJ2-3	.	TGCGCCAGCAGCTTGGGAGACAGTAGCACAGATACGCAGTATTTT	CASSLGDSSTDTQYF
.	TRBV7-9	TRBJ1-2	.	TGTGCCAGCAGCTTAGAGGCCGGGGTCGGCTACACCTTC	CASSLEAGVGYTF
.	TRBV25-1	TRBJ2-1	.	TGTGCCAGCAGTGACAGGGGTAGGGTGAGCAGGCACTACAATGAGCAGTTCTTC	CASSDRGRVSRHYNEQFF
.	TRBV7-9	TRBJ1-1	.	TGTGCCAGCAGCTTCCTCATGAGTCGAAAAACAGGGAACACTGAAGCTTTCTTT	CASSFLMSRKTGNTEAFF
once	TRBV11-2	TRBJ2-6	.	TGTGCCAGCAGTCCCAGGGTTTCAGGGGCCAACGTCCTGACTTTC	CASSPRVSGANVLTF
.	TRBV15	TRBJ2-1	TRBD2	TGTGCCACCAGCAGAGACGTCGGTAGCGGGAGCAAGGGCAATGAGCAGTTCTTC	CATSRDVGSGSKGNEQFF
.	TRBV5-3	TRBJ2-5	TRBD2	TGTGCCAGAAGCCCGGCTGGACTAGCGGGAAAAGAGACCCAGTACTTC	CARSPAGLAGKETQYF
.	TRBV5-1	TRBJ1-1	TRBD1	TGCGCCAGCAGCCGGACAGGGACCCCGGGCACTGAAGCTTTCTTT	CASSRTGTPGTEAFF
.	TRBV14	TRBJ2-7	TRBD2	TGTGCCAGCAGCCAGAATAGCGGGGGCGAGCAGTACTTC	CASSQNSGGEQYF
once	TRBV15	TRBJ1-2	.	TGTGCCACCAGCAGTGATCCTCGACAGGCGGGTGGCTACACCTTC	CATSSDPRQAGGYTF
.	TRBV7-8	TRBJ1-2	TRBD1	TGTGCCAGCAGCTTGAGACAGGGAACTGGCTACACCTTC	CASSLRQGTGYTF
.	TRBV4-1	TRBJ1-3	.	TGCGCCAGCAGCCGGGGCCGGGCGAGCTCTGGAAACACCATATATTTT	CASSRGRASSGNTIYF
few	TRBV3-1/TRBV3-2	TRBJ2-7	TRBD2	TGTGCCAGCAGCCAAGATGAGGCGGGAGGTCCCTACGAGCAGTACTTC	CASSQDEAGGPYEQYF
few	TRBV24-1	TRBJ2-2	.	TGTGCCACCAGTGATACCGGGGAGCTGTTTTTT	CATSDTGELFF
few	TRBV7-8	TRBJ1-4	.	TGTGCCAGCAGCTTACGTCAGGGGTCCTCTAATGAAAAACTGTTTTTT	CASSLRQGSSNEKLFF
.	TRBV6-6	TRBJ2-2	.	TGTGCCAGCAAGAAGAACACCGGGGAGCTGTTTTTT	CASKKNTGELFF
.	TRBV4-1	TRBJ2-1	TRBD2	TGCGCCAGCAGCCAAGGCCGGACTAGCGTCTCCTACAATGAGCAGTTCTTC	CASSQGRTSVSYNEQFF